This TCR beta chain was documented in a study of identical twins. Trimming shortened V by 1 base and J by 5 bases, and 14 bases separated the two germline ends. Germline CDR1 SGHDT, CDR2 YYEEEE. The CDR3 runs 15 residues. One entry per CDR3 protein, called by TCRdb with MiXCR from the 5' RACE reads. The sample includes about 450,000 distinct CDR3 sequences, around 20% seen only once; the top ten take approximately 12%. In this sample, this clonotype turned up a few times. Its antigen is undetermined. Overall study results and limits: A lower insertion count was a feature of abundant cord blood beta clonotypes, with no such feature in memory repertoires. Zero-insertion findings could be partly confounded by invariant cells (MAIT and iNKT cells). Excess sharing by twins proved weaker in beta out-of-frame sequences.

Sequenced material: naive T cells sorted from blood. This clonotype originated in a man aged 45-65 years in good health. The V and J genes are TRBV5-6 and TRBJ2-3; D is perhaps TRBD2 (6 bases). CDR3 loop: CASSLPGRVRDTQYF. The CDR3 DNA is TGTGCCAGCAGCTTGCCCGGGAGAGTGAGAGATACGCAGTATTTT.